This T cell receptor (beta chain) was recovered during a study of T cell repertoires in cytomegalovirus infection. Study at large: From public TCR beta signatures came an indication of both CMV infection and matching HLA type. Study-level findings and limits: Summed frequency of shared TCR beta families picked out CMV carriers who also had the relevant HLA. HLA-C-restricted CMV-specific TCR beta clonotypes were dominant in the ex vivo response.

CDR1 and CDR2 (germline): MNHNS, SASEGT. Trimming removed 4 bases at V and 1 base at J, with 14 bases between. The CDR3 totals 15 residues. This clonotype was found many times. The target antigen is unknown. TCRdb recomputed calls from the reads with MiXCR, one row per CDR3 protein. This table has around 450,000 distinct CDR3 sequences, about a third appearing once. The sequence came from a human donor in good health (CMV status not recorded). Some clones in this sample may be carry-over from other donors' samples. The sequencing sample was made of PBMCs. This chain uses TRBV6-1 with TRBJ2-7; D is uncertain. CDR3 sequence reads: CASSVSARGSYEQYF. CDR3 DNA sequence: TGTGCCAGCAGTGTCTCAGCTCGTGGGTCCTACGAGCAGTACTTC.